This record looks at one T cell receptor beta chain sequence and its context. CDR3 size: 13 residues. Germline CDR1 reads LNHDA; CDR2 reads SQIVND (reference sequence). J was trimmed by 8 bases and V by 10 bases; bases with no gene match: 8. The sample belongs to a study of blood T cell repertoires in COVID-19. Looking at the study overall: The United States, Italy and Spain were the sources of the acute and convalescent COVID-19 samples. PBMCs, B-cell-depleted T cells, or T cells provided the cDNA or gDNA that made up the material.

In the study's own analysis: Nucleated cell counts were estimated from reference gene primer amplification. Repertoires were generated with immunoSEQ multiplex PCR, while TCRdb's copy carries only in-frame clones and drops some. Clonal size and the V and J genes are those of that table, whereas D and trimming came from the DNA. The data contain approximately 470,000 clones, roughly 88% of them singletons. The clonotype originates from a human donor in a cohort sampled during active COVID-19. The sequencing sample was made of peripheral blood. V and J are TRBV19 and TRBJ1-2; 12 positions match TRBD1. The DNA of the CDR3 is TGTGCCACGACGGGACAGGGGGCGAGAGGCTACACCTTC. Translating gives CATTGQGARGYTF.